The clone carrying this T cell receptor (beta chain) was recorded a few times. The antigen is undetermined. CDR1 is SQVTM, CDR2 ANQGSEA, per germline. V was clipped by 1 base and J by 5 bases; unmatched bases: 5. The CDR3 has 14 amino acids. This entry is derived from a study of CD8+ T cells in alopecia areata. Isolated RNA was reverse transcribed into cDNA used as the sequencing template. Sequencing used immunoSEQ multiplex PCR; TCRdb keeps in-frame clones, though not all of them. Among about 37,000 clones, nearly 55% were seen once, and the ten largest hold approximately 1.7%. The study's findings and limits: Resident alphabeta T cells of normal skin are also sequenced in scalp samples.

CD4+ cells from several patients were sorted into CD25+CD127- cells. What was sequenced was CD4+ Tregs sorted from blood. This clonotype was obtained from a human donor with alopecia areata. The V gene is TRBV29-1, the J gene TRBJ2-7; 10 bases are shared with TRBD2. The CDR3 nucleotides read TGCAGCGTTGAAGGTGTTAGCGGGAGGAACGAGCAGTACTTC. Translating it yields CSVEGVSGRNEQYF.